This T cell receptor (beta chain) emerged from a study of cytomegalovirus exposure and HLA in healthy donors. Findings of the study overall: TCR beta chain V- and J-gene trimming was linked, in a later analysis, to a missense variant in DCLRE1C. Immune exposure was documented only through CMV serostatus. Three chains linked to CMV were shown in vitro to be specific for CMV antigens.

PCR involved 60 Vbeta and 13 Jbeta primers. Measured with immunoSEQ multiplex PCR; TCRdb has only the in-frame clones, and not every one. The table includes about 60,000 clones, approximately 70% detected once. Trimming took off 0 bases at V and 2 bases at J, with 13 bases between the two ends. Germline V gene data show CDR1 as MNHEY and CDR2 as SVGAGI. The CDR3 sequence is 16 residues long. In regard to this clone: Its antigen is currently unknown.

The donors, nominally healthy at sampling, likely had unrecorded immune exposures. The TCR comes from a woman aged 60-70 years in good health and CMV-seropositive. V is TRBV6-5 and J is TRBJ2-5; a weak D match, TRBD1 (6 bases). The source material was PBMCs. The CDR3 DNA reads TGTGCCAGCAGTTACTCGGCAACAGGGCCTCAAGAGACCCAGTACTTC. The encoded protein is CASSYSATGPQETQYF.